This T cell receptor (beta chain) was sequenced for a study of Graves' ophthalmopathy and Graves' hyperthyroidism. RNA transcripts yielded amplified TCR beta CDR3 regions. HTBI-primed first-round RT-PCR preceded second-round multiplex PCR. MiXCR was run by TCRdb on the multiplex PCR reads, yielding one entry per CDR3 protein. The sample shows 150,000 to 200,000 distinct CDR3 sequences, roughly two fifths of them seen only once. In this sample, this clonotype turned up many times. Its target is unknown. CAS ≥3, NOSPECS ≥4, moderate-to-severe activity and duration under 3 months marked donors with ophthalmopathy. The CDR3 is 14 amino acids. Germline V lookup: CDR1 GTSNPN, CDR2 SVGIG (reference sequence). The V gene lost 2 bases and the J gene lost 6 bases, with 16 bases spanning the gap. Study-wide findings and caveats: Ophthalmopathy and stable hyperthyroidism were discriminated by a 13-signature model, with roughly 90% sensitivity and about 76% specificity. Blood was where most expanded thyroid clonotypes above 0.001 frequency also turned up.

The TCR originated in a man aged 25-45 years with Graves' ophthalmopathy. Sequenced input: peripheral blood. The gene calls are TRBV30 and TRBJ2-5; D is possibly TRBD2 (6 bases). CDR3 bases: TGTGCCTGGAGTCTGGGGGGAGATGGAAAGACCCAGTACTTC. Protein sequence: CAWSLGGDGKTQYF.